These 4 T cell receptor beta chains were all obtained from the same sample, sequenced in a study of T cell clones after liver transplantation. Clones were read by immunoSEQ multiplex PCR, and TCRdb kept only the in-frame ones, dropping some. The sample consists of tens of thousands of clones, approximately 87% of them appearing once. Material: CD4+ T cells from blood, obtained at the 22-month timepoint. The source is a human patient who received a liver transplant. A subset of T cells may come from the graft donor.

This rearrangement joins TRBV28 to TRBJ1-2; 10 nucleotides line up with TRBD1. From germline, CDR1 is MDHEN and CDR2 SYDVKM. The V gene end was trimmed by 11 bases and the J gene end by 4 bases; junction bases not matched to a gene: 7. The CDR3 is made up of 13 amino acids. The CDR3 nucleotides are TGTGCCTACGGGGACAGGGGAACCTATGGCTACACCTTC. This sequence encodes CAYGDRGTYGYTF.

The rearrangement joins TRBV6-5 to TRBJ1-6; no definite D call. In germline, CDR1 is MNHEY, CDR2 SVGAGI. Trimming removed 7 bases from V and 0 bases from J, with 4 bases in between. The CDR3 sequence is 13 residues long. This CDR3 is CASTVSYNSPLHF. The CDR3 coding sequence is TGTGCCAGCACCGTCTCCTATAATTCACCCCTCCACTTT.

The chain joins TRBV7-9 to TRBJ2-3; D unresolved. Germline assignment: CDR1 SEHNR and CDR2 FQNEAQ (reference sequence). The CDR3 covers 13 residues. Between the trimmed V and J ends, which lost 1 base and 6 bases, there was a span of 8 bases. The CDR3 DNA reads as TGTGCCAGCAGCTTAGTCCTTGGGGATACGCAGTATTTT. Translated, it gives CASSLVLGDTQYF.

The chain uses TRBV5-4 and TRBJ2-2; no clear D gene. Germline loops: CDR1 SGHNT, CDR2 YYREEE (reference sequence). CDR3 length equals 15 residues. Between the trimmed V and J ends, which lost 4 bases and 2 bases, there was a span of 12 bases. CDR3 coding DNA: TGTGCCAGCAGCGAATCGCTCGGTAACACCGGGGAGCTGTTTTTT. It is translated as CASSESLGNTGELFF.